These T cell receptor beta chains were read from a single sample in a study of T cell repertoires in cytomegalovirus infection. TCRdb re-called the reads through MiXCR, storing one row per CDR3 protein. Among about 350,000 distinct CDR3 sequences listed, roughly a third were seen once. Which antigens these TCRs recognize remains unknown. The sequences come from cultured PBMCs, collected from culture after CMV antigen stimulation. The source of these receptors is a human donor in good health (CMV status not recorded). Some clones in this sample may be carry-over from other donors' samples. Both conserved end residues are part of each CDR3. D genes are given only for firm matches. Only some rows state a clone size, as once, few, many or a class for expanded clones.

V,D,J,size,CDR3,DNA
TRBV6-4,TRBD2,TRBJ2-2,NA,CASSGLAGDTGELFF,TGTGCCAGCAGTGGACTAGCGGGAGACACCGGGGAGCTGTTTTTT
TRBV5-5,TRBD1,TRBJ1-1,NA,CASSLTGDKNTEAFF,TGTGCCAGCAGCTTAACAGGGGACAAGAACACTGAAGCTTTCTTT
TRBV7-2,TRBD2,TRBJ2-7,many,CASSVGSGSNNEQYF,TGTGCCAGCAGCGTCGGTAGCGGGAGCAACAACGAGCAGTACTTC
TRBV19,TRBD1,TRBJ1-2,once,CASRSGQGAYGYTF,TGTGCCAGCAGATCGGGCCAGGGGGCTTATGGCTACACCTTC
TRBV7-2,TRBD2,TRBJ2-1,NA,CASSLARGARVRMSSYNEQFF,TGTGCCAGCAGCTTAGCGCGGGGGGCGCGGGTCAGGATGAGCTCCTACAATGAGCAGTTCTTC
TRBV10-3,NA,TRBJ2-3,NA,CAIRGDTDTQYF,TGTGCCATCCGAGGGGATACAGATACGCAGTATTTT
TRBV6-2/TRBV6-3,TRBD1,TRBJ1-1,NA,CASSPLDRVNTEAFF,TGTGCCAGCAGCCCCCTTGACAGGGTGAACACTGAAGCTTTCTTT
TRBV15,TRBD2,TRBJ2-1,once,CATSRGGQLAGGKNEDNNEQFF,TGTGCCACCAGCAGAGGGGGTCAACTAGCGGGAGGCAAAAATGAGGACAACAATGAGCAGTTCTTC
TRBV7-2,TRBD1,TRBJ1-5,few,CASSFRPGQHTPSNQPQHF,TGTGCCAGCAGCTTTAGGCCGGGACAGCATACACCTAGCAATCAGCCCCAGCATTTT
TRBV5-6,NA,TRBJ2-7,NA,CASSLMAAGSGYEQYF,TGTGCCAGCAGCTTGATGGCGGCAGGGTCCGGCTACGAGCAGTACTTC
TRBV20-1,TRBD2,TRBJ2-7,NA,CSARETSGRSYEQYF,TGCAGTGCTAGGGAGACTAGCGGGAGGTCGTACGAGCAGTACTTC
TRBV27,TRBD2,TRBJ2-3,many,CASSLRLLAGGDTQYF,TGTGCCAGCAGTCTCCGATTACTAGCGGGAGGAGATACGCAGTATTTT
TRBV7-2,TRBD2,TRBJ2-1,many,CASSSQTSGSRYEQFF,TGTGCCAGCAGCTCTCAGACTAGCGGGAGTAGATATGAGCAGTTCTTC
TRBV28,NA,TRBJ1-5,NA,CASSPWFKGLSQPQHF,TGTGCCAGCAGTCCCTGGTTTAAGGGGTTAAGTCAGCCCCAGCATTTT
TRBV20-1,TRBD1,TRBJ1-2,NA,CSARDPQTGPYGYTF,TGCAGTGCTAGAGATCCCCAGACAGGGCCCTATGGCTACACCTTC
TRBV11-2,TRBD1,TRBJ1-6,NA,CASSLLWTGLSPLHF,TGTGCCAGCAGCTTACTATGGACAGGGTTGTCACCCCTCCACTTT
TRBV5-6,NA,TRBJ2-3,NA,CASSLGSGRTDTQYF,TGTGCCAGCAGCTTGGGAAGTGGGCGGACAGATACGCAGTATTTT
TRBV10-3,TRBD1,TRBJ2-4,few,CAISDGQGMGAKNIQYF,TGTGCCATCAGTGACGGACAGGGCATGGGAGCCAAAAACATTCAGTACTTC
TRBV20-1,TRBD1,TRBJ2-5,NA,CSARDPRTGVVEETQYF,TGCAGTGCTAGAGATCCCCGGACAGGGGTTGTTGAAGAGACCCAGTACTTC
TRBV4-1,TRBD1,TRBJ1-4,NA,CASSQVGTVEKLFF,TGCGCCAGCAGCCAAGTCGGGACAGTTGAAAAACTGTTTTTT
TRBV7-2,TRBD2,TRBJ2-3,many,CASSLGLAGASDTQYF,TGTGCCAGCAGCTTAGGGCTAGCGGGAGCCTCAGATACGCAGTATTTT
TRBV29-1,NA,TRBJ2-7,NA,CSVQQGYEQYF,TGCAGCGTTCAACAGGGTTACGAGCAGTACTTC
TRBV7-2,NA,TRBJ2-3,many,CASSFFTVGTDTQYF,TGTGCCAGCAGCTTCTTTACAGTGGGCACAGATACGCAGTATTTT
TRBV15,NA,TRBJ2-5,NA,CATSRDLSGAETQYF,TGTGCCACCAGCAGAGATTTATCGGGAGCAGAGACCCAGTACTTC
TRBV3-1,TRBD2,TRBJ2-1,NA,CASSQLAVYNEQFF,TGTGCCAGCAGCCAGCTAGCGGTCTACAATGAGCAGTTCTTC
TRBV5-4,NA,TRBJ1-5,many,CASSLQNQPQHF,TGTGCCAGCAGCTTGCAGAATCAGCCCCAGCATTTT
TRBV28,NA,TRBJ2-5,NA,CASSPQGRETQYF,TGTGCCAGCAGCCCCCAGGGCCGAGAGACCCAGTACTTC
TRBV6-2/TRBV6-3,NA,TRBJ2-1,NA,CASSYGYNNEQFF,TGTGCCAGCAGTTACGGGTACAACAATGAGCAGTTCTTC
TRBV12-3/TRBV12-4,TRBD2,TRBJ2-2,few,CASSRLAGSDTGELFF,TGTGCCAGCAGCAGACTAGCGGGCAGCGACACCGGGGAGCTGTTTTTT
TRBV7-2,TRBD2,TRBJ2-2,many,CASSLAGNTGELFF,TGTGCCAGCAGCCTAGCGGGGAACACCGGGGAGCTGTTTTTT
TRBV20-1,TRBD2,TRBJ2-3,NA,CSARGTSGRVPDTQYF,TGCAGTGCTAGAGGGACTAGCGGGAGGGTTCCAGATACGCAGTATTTT
TRBV4-3,NA,TRBJ2-7,NA,CASSLPGGLSYEQYF,TGCGCCAGCAGCCTCCCCGGGGGGCTCTCCTACGAGCAGTACTTC
TRBV28,TRBD1,TRBJ1-5,few,CASSPKEWWGQALNQPQHF,TGTGCCAGCAGTCCCAAGGAATGGTGGGGACAGGCTCTCAATCAGCCCCAGCATTTT
TRBV4-1,NA,TRBJ1-2,few,CASSEVRSIGGYTF,TGCGCCAGCAGCGAAGTTCGGTCCATCGGGGGCTACACCTTC
TRBV7-3,TRBD1,TRBJ1-1,NA,CASSLTTGGGTEAFF,TGTGCCAGCAGCTTAACGACAGGGGGAGGCACTGAAGCTTTCTTT
TRBV7-2,NA,TRBJ2-7,NA,CASSPLSGFSYEQYF,TGTGCCAGCAGCCCTCTAAGCGGGTTCTCCTACGAGCAGTACTTC
TRBV10-1,NA,TRBJ1-5,NA,CARSRADSNQPQHF,TGCGCCAGGAGCCGGGCCGACTCCAATCAGCCCCAGCATTTT
TRBV5-4,NA,TRBJ2-3,NA,CASSNFNGLGSDTQYF,TGTGCCAGCAGCAACTTCAACGGTTTGGGGTCGGATACGCAGTATTTT
TRBV6-5,TRBD2,TRBJ2-5,many,CASSYSNKREGLWEETQYF,TGTGCCAGCAGTTACTCGAACAAGCGGGAGGGTCTCTGGGAAGAGACCCAGTACTTC
TRBV7-2,TRBD2,TRBJ2-5,many,CASSLSGVQETQYF,TGTGCCAGCAGCCTTAGCGGGGTCCAAGAGACCCAGTACTTC
TRBV4-1,TRBD2,TRBJ2-5,many,CASSQEAPLAGVETQYF,TGCGCCAGCAGCCAAGAGGCCCCCCTAGCGGGAGTAGAGACCCAGTACTTC
TRBV30,TRBD1,TRBJ1-1,many,CAWSHTGGGKAFF,TGTGCCTGGAGTCATACAGGGGGCGGAAAGGCTTTCTTT
TRBV6-8,TRBD2,TRBJ2-2,NA,CATTFLAGGITGELFF,TGTGCCACCACGTTCTTGGCGGGAGGAATCACCGGGGAGCTGTTTTTT
TRBV25-1,NA,TRBJ2-1,NA,CASSGSYPSSYNEQFF,TGTGCCAGCAGTGGTTCGTATCCGAGCTCCTACAATGAGCAGTTCTTC
TRBV6-6,NA,TRBJ1-5,NA,CAIQSGVGNSNQPQHF,TGTGCCATTCAATCGGGGGTGGGGAATAGCAATCAGCCCCAGCATTTT
TRBV5-1,NA,TRBJ1-1,many,CASSLWGGGTEAFF,TGCGCCAGCAGCTTGTGGGGGGGAGGCACTGAAGCTTTCTTT
TRBV7-2,NA,TRBJ1-2,few,CASSRGGTANYGYTF,TGTGCCAGCAGCCGCGGGGGGACCGCTAACTATGGCTACACCTTC
TRBV7-2,TRBD1,TRBJ1-1,few,CASSPYRGGDTEAFF,TGTGCCAGCAGCCCGTACAGGGGGGGAGACACTGAAGCTTTCTTT
TRBV30,NA,TRBJ1-1,few,CAWSVGLVNTEAFF,TGTGCCTGGAGTGTGGGACTAGTGAACACTGAAGCTTTCTTT
TRBV11-2,NA,TRBJ2-4,NA,CASSLVTGVESRNIQYF,TGTGCCAGCAGCTTAGTTACGGGAGTCGAAAGTCGGAACATTCAGTACTTC
TRBV7-2,NA,TRBJ1-2,few,CASSLALASGGYTF,TGTGCCAGCAGCTTAGCGCTGGCCTCAGGGGGCTACACCTTC
TRBV7-6,NA,TRBJ2-2,NA,CASSSGWAGTDTGELFF,TGTGCCAGCAGCTCCGGATGGGCAGGGACGGACACCGGGGAGCTGTTTTTT
TRBV10-3,NA,TRBJ1-5,many,CAISESNRGRVEPAQHF,TGTGCCATCAGTGAGTCGAATAGGGGCAGGGTGGAACCAGCCCAGCATTTT